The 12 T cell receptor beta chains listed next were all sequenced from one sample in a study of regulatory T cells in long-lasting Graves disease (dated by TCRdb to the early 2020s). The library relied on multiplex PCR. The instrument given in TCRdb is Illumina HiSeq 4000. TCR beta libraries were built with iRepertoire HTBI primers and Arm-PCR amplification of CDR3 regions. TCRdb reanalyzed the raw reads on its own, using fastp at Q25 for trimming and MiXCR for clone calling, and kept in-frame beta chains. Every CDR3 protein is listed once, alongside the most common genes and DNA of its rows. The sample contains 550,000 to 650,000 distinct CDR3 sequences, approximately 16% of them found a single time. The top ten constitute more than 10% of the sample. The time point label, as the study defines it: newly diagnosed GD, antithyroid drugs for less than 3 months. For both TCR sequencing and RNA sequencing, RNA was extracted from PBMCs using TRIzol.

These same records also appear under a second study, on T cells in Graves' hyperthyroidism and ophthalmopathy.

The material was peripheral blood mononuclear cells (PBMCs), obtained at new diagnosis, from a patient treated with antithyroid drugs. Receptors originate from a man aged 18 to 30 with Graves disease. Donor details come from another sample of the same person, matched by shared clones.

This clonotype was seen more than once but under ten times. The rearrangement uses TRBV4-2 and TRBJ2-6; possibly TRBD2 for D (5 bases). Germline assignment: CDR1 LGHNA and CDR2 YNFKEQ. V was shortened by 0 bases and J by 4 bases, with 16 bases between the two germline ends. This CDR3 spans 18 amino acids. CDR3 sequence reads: CASSQEDSSRIGANVLTF. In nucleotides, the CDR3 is TGTGCCAGCAGCCAAGAGGACTCTAGCCGGATAGGGGCCAACGTCCTGACTTTC.

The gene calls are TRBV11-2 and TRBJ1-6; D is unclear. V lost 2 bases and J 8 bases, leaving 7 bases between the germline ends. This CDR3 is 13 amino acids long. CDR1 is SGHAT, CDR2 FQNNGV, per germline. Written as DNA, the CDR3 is TGTGCCAGCAGCTTAAGCCCCGATTCACCCCTCCACTTT. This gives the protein CASSLSPDSPLHF.

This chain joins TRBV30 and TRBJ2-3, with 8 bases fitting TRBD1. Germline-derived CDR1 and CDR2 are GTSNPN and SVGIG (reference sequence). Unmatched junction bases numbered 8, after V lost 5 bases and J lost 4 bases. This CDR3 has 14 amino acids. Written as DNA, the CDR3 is TGTGCCTGGGACTTGAGACAGGGGCCAGATACGCAGTATTTT. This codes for CAWDLRQGPDTQYF.

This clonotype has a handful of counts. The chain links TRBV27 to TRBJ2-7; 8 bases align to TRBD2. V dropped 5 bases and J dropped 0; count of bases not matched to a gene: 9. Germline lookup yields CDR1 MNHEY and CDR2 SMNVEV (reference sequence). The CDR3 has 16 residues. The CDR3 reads CASSPGIAGNSYEQYF. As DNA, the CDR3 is TGTGCCAGCAGTCCGGGGATAGCGGGGAACTCCTACGAGCAGTACTTC.

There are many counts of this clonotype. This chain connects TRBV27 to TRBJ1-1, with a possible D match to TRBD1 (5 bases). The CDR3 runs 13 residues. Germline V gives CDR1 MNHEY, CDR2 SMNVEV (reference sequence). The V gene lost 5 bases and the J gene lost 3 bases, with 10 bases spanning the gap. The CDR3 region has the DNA TGTGCCAGCAGTGTCGACAGATACACTGAAGCTTTCTTT. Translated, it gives CASSVDRYTEAFF.

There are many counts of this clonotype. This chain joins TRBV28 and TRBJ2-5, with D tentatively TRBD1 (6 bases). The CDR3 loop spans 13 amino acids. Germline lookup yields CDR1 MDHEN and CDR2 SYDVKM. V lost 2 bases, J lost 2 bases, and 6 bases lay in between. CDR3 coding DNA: TGTGCCAGCAGTTTACAGGGGCAAGAGACCCAGTACTTC. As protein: CASSLQGQETQYF. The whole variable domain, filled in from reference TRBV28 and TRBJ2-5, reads DVKVTQSSRYLVKRTGEKVFLECVQDMDHENMFWYRQDPGLGLRLIYFSYDVKMKEKGDIPEGYSVSREKKERFSLILESASTNQTSMYLCASSLQGQETQYFGPGTRLLVL.

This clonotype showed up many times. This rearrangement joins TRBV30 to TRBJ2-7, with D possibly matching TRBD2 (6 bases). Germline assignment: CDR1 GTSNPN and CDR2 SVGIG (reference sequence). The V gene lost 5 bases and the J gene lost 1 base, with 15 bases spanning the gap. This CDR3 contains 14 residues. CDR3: CAWGDSAFSYEQYF. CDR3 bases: TGTGCCTGGGGGGACTCGGCCTTTTCCTACGAGCAGTACTTC.

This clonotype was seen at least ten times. The CDR3 DNA follows: TGTGCCAGCTCTGAGGACAGGGGTCCCTACGAGCAGTACTTC. Translating it yields CASSEDRGPYEQYF. The chain links TRBV28 to TRBJ2-7; 9 bases match TRBD1. V dropped 8 bases and J dropped 2; count of bases not matched to a gene: 7. Germline assignment: CDR1 MDHEN and CDR2 SYDVKM. This CDR3 spans 14 amino acids.

CDR3 amino acids: CASSSPDRMNTEAFF. CDR3 nucleotides: TGTGCCAGCAGCTCGCCGGACAGAATGAACACTGAAGCTTTCTTT. The chain combines TRBV5-4 with TRBJ2-3; D is perhaps TRBD1 (6 bases). Near its end, the DNA agrees better with TRBJ1-1, so the J call may be wrong. Germline assignment: CDR1 SGHNT and CDR2 YYREEE (reference sequence). This CDR3 has 15 amino acids.

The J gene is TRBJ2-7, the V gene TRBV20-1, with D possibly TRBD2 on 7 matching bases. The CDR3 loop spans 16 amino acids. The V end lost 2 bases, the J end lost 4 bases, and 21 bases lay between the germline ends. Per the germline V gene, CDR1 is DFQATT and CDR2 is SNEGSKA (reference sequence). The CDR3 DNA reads TGCAGTGCTAGACTCGCGCCGGGGAGGGGGGGATACGAGCAGTACTTC. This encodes CSARLAPGRGGYEQYF.

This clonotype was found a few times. The CDR3 coding sequence is TGCGCCAGCAGCTCCGGACAGGGGGGACCCCTCCACTTT. This translates into CASSSGQGGPLHF. V gene TRBV10-1 combines with J gene TRBJ1-6, with 10 bases matching TRBD1. The CDR3 is 13 residues long. Germline CDR1 and CDR2: WNHNN and SYGVQD (reference sequence). The V gene end was trimmed by 6 bases and the J gene end by 12 bases; junction bases not matched to a gene: 5.

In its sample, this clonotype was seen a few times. This CDR3 reads CASSSIRDNSPLHF. CDR3 nucleotides: TGTGCCAGCAGCTCTATTCGGGATAATTCACCCCTCCACTTT. The chain carries TRBV9 and TRBJ1-6; D ambiguous. This CDR3 has 14 residues. CDR1 and CDR2 from the germline V gene are SGDLS and YYNGEE. V lost 4 bases, J lost 5 bases, and 10 bases lay in between.